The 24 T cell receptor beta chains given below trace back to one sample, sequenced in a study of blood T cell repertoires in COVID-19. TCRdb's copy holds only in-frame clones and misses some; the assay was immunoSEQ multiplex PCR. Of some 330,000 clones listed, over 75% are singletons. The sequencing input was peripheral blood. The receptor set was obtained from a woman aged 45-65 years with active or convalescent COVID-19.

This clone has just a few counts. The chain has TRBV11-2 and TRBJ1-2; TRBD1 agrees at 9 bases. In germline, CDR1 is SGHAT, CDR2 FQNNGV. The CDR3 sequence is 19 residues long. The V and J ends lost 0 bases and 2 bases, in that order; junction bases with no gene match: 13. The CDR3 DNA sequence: TGTGCCAGCAGCTTAGATTTGTGGGGGACAGGGTCCTTCAACTATGGCTACACCTTC. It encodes CASSLDLWGTGSFNYGYTF.

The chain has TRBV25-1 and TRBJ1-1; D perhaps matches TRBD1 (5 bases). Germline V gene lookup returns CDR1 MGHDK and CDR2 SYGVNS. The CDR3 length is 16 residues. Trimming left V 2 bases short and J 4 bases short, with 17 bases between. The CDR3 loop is CASSEGSNLRGTEAFF. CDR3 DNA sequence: TGTGCCAGCAGTGAAGGGTCTAACCTAAGGGGCACTGAAGCTTTCTTT.

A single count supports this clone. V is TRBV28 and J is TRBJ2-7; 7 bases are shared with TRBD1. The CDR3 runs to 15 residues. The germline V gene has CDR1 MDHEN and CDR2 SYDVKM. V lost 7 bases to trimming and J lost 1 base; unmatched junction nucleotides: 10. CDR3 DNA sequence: TGTGCCAGCACCATGTACAGGGGCAATTCCTACGAGCAGTACTTC. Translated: CASTMYRGNSYEQYF.

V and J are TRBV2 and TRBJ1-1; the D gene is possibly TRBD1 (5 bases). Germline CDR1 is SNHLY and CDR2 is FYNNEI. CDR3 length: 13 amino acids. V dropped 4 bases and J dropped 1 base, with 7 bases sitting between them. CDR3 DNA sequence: TGTGCCAGCAGTGTCCAGGGGAACACTGAAGCTTTCTTT. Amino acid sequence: CASSVQGNTEAFF.

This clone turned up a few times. The CDR3 here is CASEAGGHTGELFF. The CDR3 bases are TGTGCCAGCGAGGCGGGGGGGCACACCGGGGAGCTGTTTTTT. The chain combines TRBV5-4 with TRBJ2-2; 9 bases are shared with TRBD2. CDR1 SGHNT and CDR2 YYREEE come from the germline V gene (reference sequence). V was clipped by 7 bases and J by 3 bases; unmatched bases: 4. The CDR3 has 14 residues.

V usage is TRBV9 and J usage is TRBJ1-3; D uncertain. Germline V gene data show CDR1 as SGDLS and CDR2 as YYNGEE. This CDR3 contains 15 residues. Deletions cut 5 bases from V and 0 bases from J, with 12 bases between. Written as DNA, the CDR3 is TGTGCCAGCAGTGAATCGATAGTCTCTGGAAACACCATATATTTT. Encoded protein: CASSESIVSGNTIYF. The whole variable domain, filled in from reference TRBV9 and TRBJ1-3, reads DSGVTQTPKHLITATGQRVTLRCSPRSGDLSVYWYQQSLDQGLQFLIQYYNGEERAKGNILERFSAQQFPDLHSELNLSSLELGDSALYFCASSESIVSGNTIYFGEGSWLTVV.

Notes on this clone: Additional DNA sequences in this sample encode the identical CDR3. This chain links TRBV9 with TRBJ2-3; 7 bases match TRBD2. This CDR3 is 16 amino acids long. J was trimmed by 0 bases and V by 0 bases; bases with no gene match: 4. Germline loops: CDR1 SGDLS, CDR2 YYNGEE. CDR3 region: CASSVGTSDSTDTQYF. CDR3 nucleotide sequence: TGTGCCAGCAGCGTAGGCACTAGCGATAGCACAGATACGCAGTATTTT. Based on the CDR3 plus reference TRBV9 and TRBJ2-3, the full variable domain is DSGVTQTPKHLITATGQRVTLRCSPRSGDLSVYWYQQSLDQGLQFLIQYYNGEERAKGNILERFSAQQFPDLHSELNLSSLELGDSALYFCASSVGTSDSTDTQYFGPGTRLTVL.

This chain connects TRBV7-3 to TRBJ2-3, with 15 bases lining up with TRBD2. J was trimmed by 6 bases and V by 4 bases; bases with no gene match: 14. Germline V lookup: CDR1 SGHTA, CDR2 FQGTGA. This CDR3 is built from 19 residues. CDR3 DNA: TGTGCCAGCAGCTCTCCCGGACTAGCGGGGGGGCGTTCTCAGGATACGCAGTATTTT. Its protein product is CASSSPGLAGGRSQDTQYF. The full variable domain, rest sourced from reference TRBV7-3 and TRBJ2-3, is GAGVSQTPSNKVTEKGKYVELRCDPISGHTALYWYRQSLGQGPEFLIYFQGTGAADDSGLPNDRFFAVRPEGSVSTLKIQRTERGDSAVYLCASSSPGLAGGRSQDTQYFGPGTRLTVL.

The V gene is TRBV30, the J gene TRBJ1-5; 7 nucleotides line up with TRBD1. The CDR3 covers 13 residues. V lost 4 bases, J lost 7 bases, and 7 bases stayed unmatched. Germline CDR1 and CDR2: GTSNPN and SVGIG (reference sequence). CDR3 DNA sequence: TGTGCCTGGACCACAGGGGTGGGCCAGCCCCAGCATTTT. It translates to CAWTTGVGQPQHF.

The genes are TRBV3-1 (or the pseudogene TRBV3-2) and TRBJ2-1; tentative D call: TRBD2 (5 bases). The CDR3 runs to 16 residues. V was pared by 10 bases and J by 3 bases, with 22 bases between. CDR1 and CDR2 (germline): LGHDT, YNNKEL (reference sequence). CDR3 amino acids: CATRDSKSRFYNEQFF. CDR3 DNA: TGTGCCACCCGGGATTCGAAATCTCGGTTCTACAATGAGCAGTTCTTC.

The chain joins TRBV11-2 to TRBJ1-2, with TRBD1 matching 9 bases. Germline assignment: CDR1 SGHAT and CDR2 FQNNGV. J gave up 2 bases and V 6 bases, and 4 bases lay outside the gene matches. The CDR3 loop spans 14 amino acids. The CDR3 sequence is CASRPGTGNYGYTF. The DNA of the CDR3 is TGTGCCAGCAGACCCGGGACAGGGAACTATGGCTACACCTTC. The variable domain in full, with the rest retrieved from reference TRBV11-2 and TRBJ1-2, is EAGVAQSPRYKIIEKRQSVAFWCNPISGHATLYWYQQILGQGPKLLIQFQNNGVVDDSQLPKDRFSAERLKGVDSTLKIQPAKLEDSAVYLCASRPGTGNYGYTFGSGTRLTVV.

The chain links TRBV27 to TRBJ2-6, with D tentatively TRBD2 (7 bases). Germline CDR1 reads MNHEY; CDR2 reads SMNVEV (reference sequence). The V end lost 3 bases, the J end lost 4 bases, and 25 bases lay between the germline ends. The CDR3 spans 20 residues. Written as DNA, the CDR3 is TGTGCCAGCAGTTTTCTCACAGGGCGGGGGCTCCGATACGGGGCCAACGTCCTGACTTTC. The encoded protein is CASSFLTGRGLRYGANVLTF.

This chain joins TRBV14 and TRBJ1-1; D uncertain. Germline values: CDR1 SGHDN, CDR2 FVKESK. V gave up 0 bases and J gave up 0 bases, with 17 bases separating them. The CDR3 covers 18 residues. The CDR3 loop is CASSQDPPSVGLNTEAFF. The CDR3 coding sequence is TGTGCCAGCAGCCAAGACCCACCCAGCGTCGGTCTGAACACTGAAGCTTTCTTT.

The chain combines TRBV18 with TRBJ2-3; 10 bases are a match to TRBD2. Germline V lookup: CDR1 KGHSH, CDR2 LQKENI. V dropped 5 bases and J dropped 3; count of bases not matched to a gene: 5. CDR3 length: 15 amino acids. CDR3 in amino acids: CASSAVTSGTDTQYF. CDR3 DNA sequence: TGTGCCAGCTCAGCTGTGACTAGCGGGACAGATACGCAGTATTTT. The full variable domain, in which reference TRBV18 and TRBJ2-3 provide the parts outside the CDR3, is NAGVMQNPRHLVRRRGQEARLRCSPMKGHSHVYWYRQLPEEGLKFMVYLQKENIIDESGMPKERFSAEFPKEGPSILRIQQVVRGDSAAYFCASSAVTSGTDTQYFGPGTRLTVL.

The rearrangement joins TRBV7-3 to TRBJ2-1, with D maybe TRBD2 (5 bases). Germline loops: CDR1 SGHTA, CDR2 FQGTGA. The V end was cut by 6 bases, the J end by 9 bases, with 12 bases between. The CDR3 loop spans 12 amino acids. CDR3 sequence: CASSEGHGEQFF. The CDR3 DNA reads TGTGCCAGCAGTGAGGGCCACGGTGAGCAGTTCTTC.

The CDR3 protein is CASSEGGQGQGEQYF. CDR3 sequence (DNA): TGTGCCAGCAGTGAAGGGGGACAGGGGCAAGGCGAGCAGTACTTC. V usage is TRBV2 and J usage is TRBJ2-7; 10 nucleotides agree with TRBD1. Germline-derived CDR1 and CDR2 are SNHLY and FYNNEI. Trimming took 1 base from V and 6 from J; bases not matched to a gene: 6. The CDR3 covers 15 residues.

Here the CDR3 reads CAWSVLGQNYEQYF. DNA for the CDR3: TGTGCCTGGAGTGTACTAGGACAGAACTACGAGCAGTACTTC. J is TRBJ2-7 and V is TRBV30, with a weak D call TRBD1 (6 bases). Germline CDR1 and CDR2: GTSNPN and SVGIG (reference sequence). The V and J ends lost 0 bases and 3 bases respectively, with 12 bases between them. The CDR3 is 14 amino acids. Full variable domain (missing parts from reference TRBV30 and TRBJ2-7): SQTIHQWPATLVQPVGSPLSLECTVEGTSNPNLYWYRQAAGRGLQLLFYSVGIGQISSEVPQNLSASRPQDRQFILSSKKLLLSDSGFYLCAWSVLGQNYEQYFGPGTRLTVT.

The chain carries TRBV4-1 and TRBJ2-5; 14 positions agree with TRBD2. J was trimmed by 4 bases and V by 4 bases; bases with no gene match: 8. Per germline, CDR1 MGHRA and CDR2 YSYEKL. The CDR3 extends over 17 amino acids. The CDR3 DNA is TGCGCCAGCAGCCCGTCGACTAGCGGGGGGGCGGGAGAGACCCAGTACTTC. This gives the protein CASSPSTSGGAGETQYF.

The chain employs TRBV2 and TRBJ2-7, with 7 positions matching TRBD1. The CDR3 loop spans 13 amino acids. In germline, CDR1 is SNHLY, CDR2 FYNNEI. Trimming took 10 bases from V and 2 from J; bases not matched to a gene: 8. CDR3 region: CATVGGPTYEQYF. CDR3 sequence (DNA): TGTGCCACCGTAGGGGGCCCTACCTACGAGCAGTACTTC.

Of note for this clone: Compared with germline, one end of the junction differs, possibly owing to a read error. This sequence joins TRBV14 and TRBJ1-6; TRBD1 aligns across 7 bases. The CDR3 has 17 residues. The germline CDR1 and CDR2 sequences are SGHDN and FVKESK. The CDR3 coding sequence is TGTGCCAGCAGCCAAGGCCTACAGGGGACCTACAATTCACCCCTCCACTTT. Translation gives CASSQGLQGTYNSPLHF.

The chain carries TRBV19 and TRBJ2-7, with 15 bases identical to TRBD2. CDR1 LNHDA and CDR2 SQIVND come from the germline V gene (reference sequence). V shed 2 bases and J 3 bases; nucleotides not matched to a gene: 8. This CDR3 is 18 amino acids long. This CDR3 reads CASSITPPGLAGGYEQYF. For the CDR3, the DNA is TGTGCCAGTAGTATAACTCCGCCGGGACTAGCGGGAGGCTACGAGCAGTACTTC.

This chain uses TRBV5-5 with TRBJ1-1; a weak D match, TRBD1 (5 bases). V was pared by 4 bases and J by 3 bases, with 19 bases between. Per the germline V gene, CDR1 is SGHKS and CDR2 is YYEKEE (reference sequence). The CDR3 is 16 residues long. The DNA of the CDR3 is TGTGCCAGCAGCAGAAACCCGACAGCGGGGGACACTGAAGCTTTCTTT. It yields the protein CASSRNPTAGDTEAFF.

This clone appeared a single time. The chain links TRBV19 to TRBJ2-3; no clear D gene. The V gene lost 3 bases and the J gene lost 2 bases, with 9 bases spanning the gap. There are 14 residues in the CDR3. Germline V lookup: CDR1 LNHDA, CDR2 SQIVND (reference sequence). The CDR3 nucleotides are TGTGCCAGTAGTATTTCTCACTCCACAGATACGCAGTATTTT. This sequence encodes CASSISHSTDTQYF.

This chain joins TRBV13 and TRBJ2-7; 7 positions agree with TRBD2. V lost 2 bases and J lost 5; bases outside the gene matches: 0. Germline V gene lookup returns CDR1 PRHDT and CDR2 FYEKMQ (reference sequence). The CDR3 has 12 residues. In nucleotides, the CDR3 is TGTGCCAGCAGCTTAAGCGGGGACGAGCAGTACTTC. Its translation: CASSLSGDEQYF.